A single sample is the source of the 2 T cell receptor beta chains below, sequenced in a study of shared clonotypes between healthy human individuals. As defined, naive CD8 cells were CD45RO-negative and positively selected for CCR7, with terminally differentiated effector memory CD45RA+ cells excluded. Repertoires were generated with immunoSEQ multiplex PCR, while TCRdb's copy carries only in-frame clones and drops some. The sample consists of about 870,000 clones, 80% to 95% of them appearing once. Sequences were obtained from naive CD8+ T cells sorted from blood. All receptors come from a man aged 25 to 40 in good health.

The chain employs TRBV4-3 and TRBJ2-1; perhaps TRBD1 as D (7 bases). CDR1 LGHNA and CDR2 YSLEER come from the germline V gene. The ends were cut back, 4 bases at V and 0 bases at J, with 10 bases in the middle. This CDR3 region has 15 residues. In DNA, the CDR3 is TGCGCCAGCAGCCCCAGGGGGGACTCCTACAATGAGCAGTTCTTC. Its protein product is CASSPRGDSYNEQFF.

The J gene is TRBJ1-3, the V gene TRBV4-1; 7 bases map to TRBD1. The V gene's germline CDR1 is MGHRA and CDR2 YSYEKL. The CDR3 sequence is 16 residues long. V trimming: 4 bases; J trimming: 0 bases; junction bases outside the gene matches: 6. The CDR3 is CASSPETGISGNTIYF. CDR3 nucleotides: TGCGCCAGCAGCCCGGAGACAGGGATCTCTGGAAACACCATATATTTT.